This record concerns one T cell receptor beta chain sequence. This specimen belongs to a study of blood T cell repertoires in COVID-19. Overall study context: T cells, B-cell-depleted T cells, or PBMCs supplied cDNA or gDNA.

Seattle patients were enrolled during active infection and followed longitudinally. From germline, CDR1 is LNHDA and CDR2 SQIVND (reference sequence). This CDR3 is 16 amino acids long. The V and J ends lost 5 bases and 4 bases, in that order; junction bases with no gene match: 8. Per the original methods: For nucleated cells, counts were estimated from reference gene primer amplification. Method: immunoSEQ multiplex PCR; TCRdb's copy keeps in-frame clones and lacks some. Clone size and the V and J calls come from that table; the DNA yielded D and trimming. The sample shows some 120,000 clones, more than 80% of them seen only once.

This clonotype originated in a woman older than 75 with COVID-19, enrolled during active disease. Sequencing used peripheral blood. The rearrangement links TRBV19 to TRBJ2-2; 9 positions match TRBD2. Here the CDR3 reads CASSLIAGVVTGELFF. CDR3 coding DNA: TGTGCCAGTAGTTTAATAGCGGGAGTAGTCACCGGGGAGCTGTTTTTT.